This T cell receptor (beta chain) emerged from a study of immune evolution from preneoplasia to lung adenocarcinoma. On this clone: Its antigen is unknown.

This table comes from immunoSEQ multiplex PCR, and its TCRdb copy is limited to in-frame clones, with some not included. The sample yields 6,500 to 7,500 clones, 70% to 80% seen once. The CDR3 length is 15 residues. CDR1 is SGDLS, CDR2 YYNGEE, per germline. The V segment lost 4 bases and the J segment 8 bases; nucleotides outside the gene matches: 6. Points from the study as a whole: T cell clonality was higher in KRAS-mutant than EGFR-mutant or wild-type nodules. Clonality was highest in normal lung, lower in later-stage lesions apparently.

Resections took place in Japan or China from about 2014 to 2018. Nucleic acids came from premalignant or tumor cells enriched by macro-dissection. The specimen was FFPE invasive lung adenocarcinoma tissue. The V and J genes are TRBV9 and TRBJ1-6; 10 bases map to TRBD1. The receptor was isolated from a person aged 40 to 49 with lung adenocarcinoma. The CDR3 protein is CASSPGQGKDSPLHF. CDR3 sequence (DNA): TGTGCCAGCAGCCCGGGACAGGGGAAGGATTCACCCCTCCACTTT.